This T cell receptor (beta chain) was sequenced during a study of blood T cell repertoires in COVID-19. Across the whole study: The United States, Italy and Spain supplied acute and convalescent COVID-19 samples. PBMCs, B-cell-depleted T cells, or T cells were the source of the cDNA or gDNA that made up the material.

This CDR3 has 14 amino acids. Germline values: CDR1 MDHEN, CDR2 SYDVKM. Trimming cost V 5 bases and J 4 bases; bases outside gene matches: 4. Per the original data handling: Amplification of reference gene primers provided the estimated nucleated cell counts. Produced via immunoSEQ multiplex PCR; TCRdb's table is partial and in-frame only. Clone size and the V and J calls come from that table; the DNA yielded D and trimming. The sample lists about 90,000 clones; over 70% were seen once. The sample taken for sequencing was peripheral blood. The rearrangement links TRBV28 to TRBJ1-5; 8 bases map to TRBD1. The sequence came from a woman of 80 years or more with acute or convalescent COVID-19. This chain's CDR3 is CASSIQGGNQPQHF. In DNA, the CDR3 is TGTGCCAGCAGTATACAGGGGGGAAATCAGCCCCAGCATTTT.